This is a list of T cell receptor beta chains from one sample in a study of blood T cell repertoires in COVID-19. Assay used: immunoSEQ multiplex PCR; TCRdb lists only in-frame clones, some missing. The sample includes over 250,000 clones, around 90% of them seen just once. The sequenced sample was peripheral blood. These receptors all stem from a man in his forties or fifties with acute or convalescent COVID-19. CDR3s include the opening cysteine and the closing phenylalanine or tryptophan. The D gene is left open where the match is weak. Clone size is stated in some rows and not others, as once, few, many or a class when expanded.

CDR3,DNA,J,V,D,size
CASSVGTVYYNSPLHF,TGTGCCAGCAGCGTCGGTACGGTTTACTATAATTCACCCCTCCACTTT,TRBJ1-6,TRBV25-1,-,few
CASSSESSTDTQYF,TGCGCCAGCAGCTCGGAGTCTAGCACAGATACGCAGTATTTT,TRBJ2-3,TRBV5-1,-,-
CASSPRTGSSYEQYF,TGTGCCAGCAGCCCCAGGACAGGCAGCTCCTACGAGCAGTACTTC,TRBJ2-7,TRBV3-1/TRBV3-2,TRBD1,-
CASSDYTGGNEKLFF,TGTGCCAGTAGTGACTACACGGGAGGTAATGAAAAACTGTTTTTT,TRBJ1-4,TRBV19,-,-
CASSPNRDSGANVLTF,TGTGCCAGCAGCCCCAACAGGGACTCTGGGGCCAACGTCCTGACTTTC,TRBJ2-6,TRBV13,-,-
CASSRTGGTEAFF,TGTGCCAGCAGCCGAACAGGGGGCACTGAAGCTTTCTTT,TRBJ1-1,TRBV3-1/TRBV3-2,TRBD1,-
CASSDRGSNTGELFF,TGTGCCAGCAGCGACAGGGGCTCGAACACCGGGGAGCTGTTTTTT,TRBJ2-2,TRBV3-1/TRBV3-2,TRBD1,once
CSASLPGQKNEKLFF,TGCAGTGCTAGTCTCCCGGGACAGAAGAATGAAAAACTGTTTTTT,TRBJ1-4,TRBV20-1,TRBD1,-
CAWSVERGVLGGELFF,TGTGCCTGGAGTGTGGAGCGGGGGGTTTTAGGCGGGGAGCTGTTTTTT,TRBJ2-2,TRBV30,TRBD2,-
CASSSTGGAGTQYF,TGTGCCAGCAGCTCAACAGGGGGCGCAGGTACGCAGTATTTT,TRBJ2-3,TRBV7-2,TRBD1,-
CASLGQGNQPQHF,TGTGCCAGTTTGGGACAGGGGAATCAGCCCCAGCATTTT,TRBJ1-5,TRBV19,TRBD1,-
CASTGEGALNTGELFF,TGTGCCAGCACGGGGGAAGGAGCGCTGAACACCGGGGAGCTGTTTTTT,TRBJ2-2,TRBV9,-,-
CASSDPHPQEYF,TGTGCCAGCAGTGACCCCCACCCGCAGGAGTATTTT,TRBJ2-3,TRBV2,-,-
CASSRDRGAYNEQFF,TGTGCCAGCAGTCGGGACAGGGGGGCCTACAATGAGCAGTTCTTC,TRBJ2-1,TRBV5-4,TRBD1,-
CASSPRDRVYTGELFF,TGCGCCAGCAGCCCCCGGGACAGGGTTTACACCGGGGAGCTGTTTTTT,TRBJ2-2,TRBV5-1,TRBD1,-
CASSLETGYGYTF,TGTGCCAGCAGCTTGGAGACAGGGTACGGCTACACCTTC,TRBJ1-2,TRBV5-4,TRBD1,few
CASSPGHIRNTGELFF,TGTGCCAGCTCACCAGGGCACATACGAAACACCGGGGAGCTGTTTTTT,TRBJ2-2,TRBV18,-,once
CASLRGGTHSTDTQYF,TGTGCCAGCCTCCGAGGGGGCACCCACAGCACAGATACGCAGTATTTT,TRBJ2-3,TRBV11-2,TRBD1,-
CASSVHTGPNYGYTF,TGTGCCAGCAGCGTACATACAGGCCCGAACTATGGCTACACCTTC,TRBJ1-2,TRBV9,-,-
CASSVEGGGAGYTF,TGTGCCAGCAGCGTAGAGGGCGGGGGGGCTGGCTACACCTTC,TRBJ1-2,TRBV9,-,-
CAISDGGNNSPLHF,TGTGCCATCAGTGATGGGGGGAATAATTCACCCCTCCACTTT,TRBJ1-6,TRBV10-3,-,-
CASSLDPRGHGTGELFF,TGTGCCAGCAGCTTAGATCCGAGGGGGCATGGCACCGGGGAGCTGTTTTTT,TRBJ2-2,TRBV11-3,TRBD1,-
CAIRRSGDANTGELFF,TGTGCCATCAGAAGATCAGGGGATGCGAACACCGGGGAGCTGTTTTTT,TRBJ2-2,TRBV10-3,-,-
CASSLAETGSSYEQYF,TGTGCCAGCAGCTTAGCGGAAACGGGGAGCTCCTACGAGCAGTACTTC,TRBJ2-7,TRBV7-9,-,-
CASSSDRGRLGTEAFF,TGTGCCAGTAGTTCGGACAGGGGGCGCTTAGGCACTGAAGCTTTCTTT,TRBJ1-1,TRBV19,TRBD1,-
CASSPRQGRTETQYF,TGTGCCAGCAGCCCCCGACAGGGTAGGACGGAGACCCAGTACTTC,TRBJ2-5,TRBV5-8,TRBD1,few
CASRKRGSYEQYF,TGTGCCAGCCGTAAACGGGGTAGCTACGAGCAGTACTTC,TRBJ2-7,TRBV5-8,-,-
CAWSVFGTGRLYEQYF,TGTGCCTGGAGTGTATTCGGGACAGGGAGACTCTACGAGCAGTACTTC,TRBJ2-7,TRBV30,TRBD1,-
CASSPGREERGYTF,TGTGCCAGCTCCCCCGGGAGGGAAGAACGGGGCTACACCTTC,TRBJ1-2,TRBV18,-,-